This T cell receptor (beta chain) came from a study of T cell changes during pregnancy in multiple sclerosis. Germline CDR1 MGHDK, CDR2 SYGVNS. The ends were cut back, 1 base at V and 3 bases at J, with 12 bases in the middle. This CDR3 region has 15 residues. Method: immunoSEQ multiplex PCR; TCRdb's copy keeps in-frame clones and lacks some. In the table there are around 65,000 clones, approximately 88% of which are singletons. This clone was detected once. The receptor was derived from a female donor with multiple sclerosis, enrolled in a pregnancy study. Specimen: peripheral blood, collected in the first trimester of pregnancy. V is TRBV25-1 and J is TRBJ2-5; a weak D match, TRBD2 (5 bases). The CDR3 DNA follows: TGTGCCAGCAGTGAATTCGAGGGTTTGGAAGAGACCCAGTACTTC. Translating it yields CASSEFEGLEETQYF.